The T cell receptor beta chain under discussion was sequenced for a study of beta chain features in type 1 diabetes. About the study: Examination spanned 90 million to 140 million sorted cells from all samples. Broader study findings: Significant though moderate, a shortening of TCRB CDR3s appeared in all four CD4+ subsets of Type 1 diabetes patients.

This clone was observed a few times. The antigen remains unidentified. The isolated RNA, all of it, was reverse transcribed, so expressed TCRB transcripts were what got sequenced. Some 3.4 million reads were obtained on average from naive, central memory and regulatory T cell samples. Clones were sequenced by immunoSEQ multiplex PCR, and TCRdb holds only the in-frame ones, with some missing. The sample gives about 710,000 clones, about an eighth of which show up once; approximately 0.042% is in the top ten. The length of the CDR3 is 14 residues. The ends lost 8 bases at V and 3 bases at J; junction bases unmatched: 10. Germline V gene data show CDR1 as MNHNY and CDR2 as SVGAGI (reference sequence).

The sequence came from a man younger than 35 with type 1 diabetes. The sequenced sample was naive CD4+ T cells from blood. The chain couples TRBV6-6 to TRBJ2-7, with 7 bases identical to TRBD1. The CDR3, as DNA: TGTGCCAGCGGAAAAGGGACAGCCAACTACGAGCAGTACTTC. It specifies CASGKGTANYEQYF.